This TCR beta chain was captured by sequencing in a study of T cells after yellow fever vaccination. The study's findings and limits: Reappearance after the booster was observed for most primary-vaccination clones (roughly 96% CD4, roughly 90% CD8). Repertoires obtained by FACS sorting could include abundant clonotypes that entered as contaminants from the bulk population.

The study made its TCR cDNA through 5'RACE template switching. That step introduced a universal primer site along with UMIs. TCRdb reprocessed the 5' RACE reads with MiXCR, giving one entry per CDR3 protein. This table holds approximately 90,000 distinct CDR3 sequences, about 14% found once. This clonotype was observed a few times. Trimming pared 5 bases from V and 10 bases from J, leaving 12 bases between. This CDR3 contains 12 residues. This receptor was obtained from a man aged 18-30 years who received the YFV17D yellow fever vaccine. J is TRBJ1-3 and V is TRBV12-3 or TRBV12-4; D unresolved. Here the sequenced sample was CD8+ T cells not binding an NS4B(214-222) dextramer, sorted from PBMCs, taken less than 25 days after the first yellow fever vaccination. The DNA for the CDR3 is TGTGCCAGCAGTAATCGGGTTAAGACCATATATTTT. Its translation is CASSNRVKTIYF.